This record looks at one T cell receptor (beta chain) sequence and its context. The sample belongs to a study of blood T cell repertoires in COVID-19. Study in general: The origin of the acute and convalescent COVID-19 samples was the United States, Italy and Spain. Nucleic acid was either cDNA or gDNA, and it came from T cells, B-cell-depleted T cells, or PBMCs.

V was trimmed by 5 bases and J by 4 bases, leaving 15 bases between them. Germline V gene sequence: CDR1 SQVTM, CDR2 ANQGSEA. CDR3 size: 14 residues. The table came from immunoSEQ multiplex PCR; TCRdb's copy has only in-frame clones and leaves some out. Among roughly 160,000 clones listed, approximately 80% were seen once. The source material was peripheral blood. The sequence derives from a woman between 55 and 75 years old with acute or convalescent COVID-19. J is TRBJ2-1 and V is TRBV29-1, with a weak D call TRBD2 (6 bases). The CDR3 nucleotides read TGCAGCGTTCTTCCGGGACTGAAATACAATGAGCAGTTCTTC. Residues: CSVLPGLKYNEQFF.